Below are 6 T cell receptor beta chains sequenced from a single sample in a study of response to subunit inactivated influenza vaccine (dated by TCRdb to 2017 to 2018). Library preparation employed RT-PCR. Sequenced using an Illumina HiSeq 2500. Clones were called with MiXCR by TCRdb after fastp trimmed the public reads at Q25, and only in-frame beta chains were retained. Each record represents a unique CDR3 protein, reported with the most common genes and DNA among its rows. Counted in this sample were about 480,000 distinct CDR3 sequences; 25% of them appeared once. The top ten hold approximately 2% of the sample. The material was CD4+ T cells sorted from PBMCs, obtained roughly 5 days after vaccination. All receptors derive from a man aged 45-60 years who received an inactivated influenza vaccine. Donor details come from another sample of the same person, matched by shared clones.

J is TRBJ1-5 and V is TRBV4-1; D ambiguous. V lost 0 bases, J lost 4 bases, and 10 bases lay in between. Germline lookup yields CDR1 MGHRA and CDR2 YSYEKL. The CDR3 has 15 residues. CDR3 in DNA: TGCGCCAGCAGCCAAGAAGAAACCCCTAATCAGCCCCAGCATTTT. This translates into CASSQEETPNQPQHF.

The chain has TRBV6-1 and TRBJ2-2; TRBD2 matches at 8 bases. Per germline, CDR1 MNHNS and CDR2 SASEGT. This CDR3 comprises 16 residues. After removal of 1 base from V and 0 bases from J, the junction contained 1 base not matched to a gene. CDR3 sequence: CASSEVGLANTGELFF. CDR3 nucleotide sequence: TGTGCCAGCAGTGAAGTGGGACTAGCGAACACCGGGGAGCTGTTTTTT.

This clonotype turned up a few times. The gene calls are TRBV29-1 and TRBJ2-3; TRBD1 matches 9 bases. CDR1 is SQVTM and CDR2 is ANQGSEA in the germline V gene. This CDR3 has 14 residues. V trimming: 8 bases; J trimming: 0 bases; junction bases outside the gene matches: 6. The CDR3 is CSLQGTGSTDTQYF. As DNA, the CDR3 is TGCAGCCTTCAAGGGACAGGGAGCACAGATACGCAGTATTTT.

The table lists this clonotype with a few counts. The chain employs TRBV6-1 and TRBJ2-7; TRBD2 matches 14 bases. CDR3 length equals 16 residues. With 5 bases clipped from V and 4 bases from J, the junction kept 7 bases outside the gene matches. Germline V gene data show CDR1 as MNHNS and CDR2 as SASEGT. CDR3 in DNA: TGTGCCAGCAGTAAATCCGGGACTAGCGGGAGTTACGAGCAGTACTTC. Translation: CASSKSGTSGSYEQYF.

The genes are TRBV6-1 and TRBJ2-7; 10 positions agree with TRBD2. Germline V lookup: CDR1 MNHNS, CDR2 SASEGT. The CDR3 runs to 12 residues. V shed 8 bases and J 4 bases; nucleotides not matched to a gene: 2. CDR3 bases: TGTGCCAGCGGACTAGCGGCTTACGAGCAGTACTTC. Encoded protein: CASGLAAYEQYF.

The chain recombines TRBV7-2 with TRBJ1-5; 8 positions agree with TRBD1. After removal of 4 bases from V and 6 bases from J, the junction contained 8 bases not matched to a gene. CDR1 and CDR2 (germline): SGHTA, FQGNSA. This CDR3 is 15 amino acids long. CDR3 in DNA: TGTGCCAGCAGCTCCGGACAGGGTAGACGTCAGCCCCAGCATTTT. The encoded protein is CASSSGQGRRQPQHF.